The present T cell receptor beta chain was sequenced within a study of blood T cell repertoires in COVID-19. Using immunoSEQ multiplex PCR, the repertoire was profiled, and TCRdb retains in-frame clones only, with some absent. Of approximately 190,000 clones in the sample, roughly 80% were seen once. The specimen was peripheral blood. The origin of this receptor is a man aged 55 to 70 with acute or convalescent COVID-19.

The DNA for the CDR3 is TGTGCCAGCTCACGCCAATGGGGACAGGGGCGGGAAGCTTTCTTT. It translates to CASSRQWGQGREAFF. The chain recombines TRBV18 with TRBJ1-1; 10 bases are shared with TRBD1. The CDR3 spans 15 residues. CDR1 and CDR2 (germline): KGHSH, LQKENI. The V segment lost 4 bases and the J segment 8 bases; nucleotides outside the gene matches: 10.